This T cell receptor beta chain stems from a study of early T cells in non-severe SARS-CoV-2 infection. As for the study in general: From unsorted whole blood, bulk RNA was sequenced, and the chains remained unpaired.

V was clipped by 0 bases and J by 3 bases, with 11 bases between them. The CDR3 extends over 14 amino acids. The germline V gene encodes CDR1 DFQATT and CDR2 SNEGSKA (reference sequence). This clonotype was seen ten or more times. The antigen remains undetermined. Study-wide results and limits: Private and CD4 specificities were missed by VDJdb matching, skewed to anti-spike CD8.

Tagging with unique molecular identifiers was applied to individual cDNA molecules. TCRdb re-called the 5' RACE reads through MiXCR, storing one row per CDR3 protein. The sample lists around 33,000 distinct CDR3 sequences; around 4.4% were seen once. The sequenced material came from whole blood. The receptor comes from an adult who was a healthcare worker with PCR-confirmed SARS-CoV-2 infection or an uninfected control (not recorded which). This chain links TRBV20-1 with TRBJ2-5, with a possible D match to TRBD2 (5 bases). Here the CDR3 reads CSARERTGKETQYF. CDR3 nucleotides: TGCAGTGCTAGAGAAAGAACCGGGAAAGAGACCCAGTACTTC.